These T cell receptor beta chains were read from a single sample in a study of blood T cell repertoires in COVID-19. Only in-frame clones appear in the TCRdb table, and some are missing; sequencing was by immunoSEQ multiplex PCR. The sample consists of hundreds of thousands of clones, roughly 90% of them appearing once. Sequenced material: peripheral blood. The receptors derive from a woman under 40 with COVID-19, enrolled during active disease. CDR3s include the opening cysteine and the closing phenylalanine or tryptophan. Each record gives: J gene, D gene, clone size, V gene, CDR3 DNA, CDR3 protein. A D gene is named only where the DNA matches it firmly. The size of a clone is reported for some rows only, either as once, few or many, or as a class for expanded clones.

TRBJ1-1 | TRBD1 | few | TRBV6-5 | TGTGCCAGCAGTTACTCGCGGACAGGGCTTGAAGCTTTCTTT | CASSYSRTGLEAFF
TRBJ2-7 | NA | NA | TRBV27 | TGTGCCAGCAGTGGCGCGAAGACTTCCTACGAGCAGTACTTC | CASSGAKTSYEQYF
TRBJ2-3 | NA | many | TRBV21-1 | TGTGCCAGCGCGGGGCGGCTAGCGGAGCGCTTTGTGGGCACAGATACGCAGTATTTT | CASAGRLAERFVGTDTQYF
TRBJ2-3 | NA | NA | TRBV5-4 | TGTGCCAGCAGCGCACATGCCACAGATACGCAGTATTTT | CASSAHATDTQYF
TRBJ2-5 | TRBD1 | NA | TRBV7-9 | TGTGCCAGCGGACTCCCCGGGACAGACTCTCAAGAGACCCAGTACTTC | CASGLPGTDSQETQYF
TRBJ1-5 | TRBD1 | NA | TRBV10-3 | TGTGCCACCCTGGAGGGGGCCACTAGCAATCAGCCCCAGCATTTT | CATLEGATSNQPQHF
TRBJ2-1 | NA | NA | TRBV30 | TGTGCCGGGACTGCTACCCCCTACAATGAGCAGTTCTTC | CAGTATPYNEQFF
TRBJ2-7 | NA | NA | TRBV12-5 | TGTGCTAGTGGCTATCCTGACAGGTCCTACGAGCAGTACTTC | CASGYPDRSYEQYF
TRBJ1-2 | NA | NA | TRBV3-1/TRBV3-2 | TGTGCCAGCAGCCCCTGGGAAGGAGGCCCGGACACCTTC | CASSPWEGGPDTF
TRBJ2-1 | TRBD2 | NA | TRBV7-2 | TGTGCCAGCAGCCCCCGCGGGAGTAAAAATGAGCAGTTCTTC | CASSPRGSKNEQFF
TRBJ2-5 | TRBD2 | NA | TRBV10-3 | TGTGCCATCAGTGAGTCGAGTCCGGGAGGGCCCCAGACCCAGTACTTC | CAISESSPGGPQTQYF
TRBJ1-4 | NA | NA | TRBV6-1 | TGTGCCAGCAGTGAATATAACAGGGCTAATGAAAAACTGTTTTTT | CASSEYNRANEKLFF
TRBJ1-3 | TRBD1 | few | TRBV19 | TGTGCCAGTAGTACGCGGGACAGGAGATCTGGAAACACCATATATTTT | CASSTRDRRSGNTIYF
TRBJ1-1 | TRBD1 | NA | TRBV3-1/TRBV3-2 | TGTGCCAGCAGCCAAGGGGTCAGGGGGAGGACTGAAGCTTTCTTT | CASSQGVRGRTEAFF
TRBJ1-1 | TRBD1 | NA | TRBV5-6 | TGTGCCAGCAGCTTGGCCGGGACAGTAAACACTGAAGCTTTCTTT | CASSLAGTVNTEAFF
TRBJ1-1 | TRBD1 | NA | TRBV7-9 | TGTGCCATCGTGGCCGGGACAGGCTACCGCACTGAAGCTTTCTTT | CAIVAGTGYRTEAFF
TRBJ2-3 | TRBD2 | NA | TRBV18 | TGTGCCAGCTCACGGGGAGCGGGGACAGATACGCAGTATTTT | CASSRGAGTDTQYF
TRBJ2-7 | NA | NA | TRBV7-9 | TGTGCCAGCAGCTTAGAGTTCGGGGAGCAGTACTTC | CASSLEFGEQYF
TRBJ1-2 | NA | NA | TRBV6-6 | TGTGCCAGCAGTTACTCCGACGGGGGGGGCGGCACCTTC | CASSYSDGGGGTF
TRBJ2-1 | TRBD2 | NA | TRBV2 | TGTGCCAGCAGTGAGCGGGAGTCCTACAATGAGCAGTTCTTC | CASSERESYNEQFF
TRBJ2-7 | NA | once | TRBV27 | TGTGCCAGCAGTCCCCAGACTCGGACACGGTTGGAGCAGTACTTC | CASSPQTRTRLEQYF
TRBJ2-1 | NA | NA | TRBV27 | TGTGCCAGCAGTTACGGGAGCTCCTACAATGAGCAGTTCTTC | CASSYGSSYNEQFF
TRBJ1-2 | NA | NA | TRBV7-9 | TGTGCCAGCAGCCAGACAGAAAGGGGCTACACCTTC | CASSQTERGYTF
TRBJ2-1 | TRBD1 | NA | TRBV9 | TGTGCCAGCAGCCCCTGGACAGGGGAATCCGATGAGCAGTTCTTC | CASSPWTGESDEQFF
TRBJ1-2 | NA | NA | TRBV9 | TGTGCCAGCAGCCCCCGGGCCTTGGGAGGGGATGGCTACACCTTC | CASSPRALGGDGYTF
TRBJ2-7 | TRBD1 | NA | TRBV5-5 | TGTGCCAGCAGCTCACATGCAACCGGGACAGCTCCTACGGAGCAGTACTTC | CASSSHATGTAPTEQYF
TRBJ2-3 | NA | NA | TRBV9 | TGTGCCAGCAGCGTAGGCCCAAGCAGCACAGATACGCAGTATTTT | CASSVGPSSTDTQYF
TRBJ1-2 | TRBD1 | NA | TRBV28 | TGTGCCAGCACAGGGGGGTCCTATGGCTACACCTTC | CASTGGSYGYTF
TRBJ2-1 | TRBD2 | NA | TRBV7-3 | TGTGCCAGCAGCTTCGCGGGAGCCCCCCGCAATGAGCAGTTCTTC | CASSFAGAPRNEQFF
TRBJ1-5 | NA | NA | TRBV28 | TGTGCCACCTACCAGGGATCTAGCAATCAGCCCCAGCATTTT | CATYQGSSNQPQHF